Listed below are T cell receptor beta chains from one sample, sequenced in a study of T cell repertoires in cytomegalovirus infection. Each CDR3 protein gets one entry after TCRdb re-called the reads with MiXCR. The sample has more than 140,000 distinct CDR3 sequences; approximately 5.9% are singletons. The specimen sequenced was PBMCs. These receptors all come from a human donor in good health (CMV status not recorded). Some clones in this sample may be carry-over from other donors' samples. Each CDR3 is given with its conserved first and last residue. A D gene is named only where the DNA matches it firmly. Only part of the rows carry a size: once, few, many, or a class if the clone is expanded.

D gene	V gene	J gene	clone size	CDR3 protein
NA	TRBV7-2	TRBJ1-5	many	CASSLAPGDQPQHF
NA	TRBV7-9	TRBJ2-7	NA	CASSAQGYEQYF
NA	TRBV7-4	TRBJ2-7	NA	CASSSTSGTPSYEQYF
TRBD1	TRBV5-6	TRBJ2-2	NA	CASSFITGGKNTGELFF
NA	TRBV12-3/TRBV12-4	TRBJ1-1	NA	CASSLWRASTEAFF
NA	TRBV7-2	TRBJ1-5	many	CASRRRRDQPQHF
TRBD1	TRBV20-1	TRBJ1-1	many	CSARSGQGARFDQLMNTEAFF
TRBD1	TRBV18	TRBJ2-7	NA	CASSKGQGGFDEQYF
NA	TRBV11-2	TRBJ2-7	many	CASSEGWSSYEQYF
NA	TRBV28	TRBJ1-2	few	CASSLRAGVVLGGYTF
NA	TRBV20-1	TRBJ2-7	many	CSASRTGFYEQYF
TRBD1	TRBV27	TRBJ2-5	many	CASSVTGTGTLETQYF
NA	TRBV5-4	TRBJ2-5	many	CASSLSTGQETQYF
NA	TRBV5-6	TRBJ2-7	NA	CASTERGGDNSYEQYF
TRBD1	TRBV20-1	TRBJ1-5	many	CSARPPGQGFPYSNQPQHF
TRBD1	TRBV20-1	TRBJ1-1	many	CSAYRGRATEAFF
NA	TRBV5-5	TRBJ1-1	few	CASSFAGLTEAFF
TRBD1	TRBV7-2	TRBJ1-2	many	CASSLDRANYGYTF
NA	TRBV20-1	TRBJ2-3	many	CSASPLRGRGTTDTQYF
NA	TRBV6-1	TRBJ2-7	many	CASSYNFYEQYF
TRBD2	TRBV7-8	TRBJ2-1	many	CASSKESGTPFF
NA	TRBV27	TRBJ2-5	few	CASSFGLTGSETQYF
TRBD1	TRBV28	TRBJ1-1	many	CASRGYRGSGIMDTEAFF
NA	TRBV7-2	TRBJ1-2	many	CASSSMDGYYGYTF
NA	TRBV5-3	TRBJ2-3	NA	CASSLGSSAADTQYF
NA	TRBV28	TRBJ1-3	many	CASSFTGGTGNTIYF
TRBD1	TRBV7-8	TRBJ2-7	many	CASSHRQGYEQYF
NA	TRBV19	TRBJ1-1	NA	CASSPLNPRGLTEAFF
NA	TRBV2	TRBJ1-4	many	CASSSVRIREKLFF
NA	TRBV7-2	TRBJ2-5	few	CASSLVGTHQETQYF
NA	TRBV7-8	TRBJ1-3	many	CASRPDSSGNTIYF
NA	TRBV7-9	TRBJ2-7	many	CASSLMGNEQYF
TRBD2	TRBV20-1	TRBJ2-3	many	CSALGLAGAPDTQYF
NA	TRBV12-3/TRBV12-4	TRBJ1-2	many	CASRSSEQLYGYTF
TRBD2	TRBV2	TRBJ2-4	NA	CASSEGRGASGNIQYF
NA	TRBV7-2	TRBJ1-1	many	CASSLAGQATEAFF
NA	TRBV5-5	TRBJ1-4	many	CASSQQYATNEKLFF
NA	TRBV6-6	TRBJ1-1	NA	CASSYSSSNENTEAFF
NA	TRBV20-1	TRBJ2-6	many	CSASRGANVLTF
TRBD1	TRBV24-1	TRBJ2-3	few	CATRRTGGTDTQYF
TRBD1	TRBV19	TRBJ1-5	NA	CASSMDRGRSNQPQHF
TRBD2	TRBV11-2	TRBJ2-5	many	CASSPRTSGGQETQYF
TRBD1	TRBV6-1	TRBJ1-5	many	CASSWDRNQPQHF
NA	TRBV7-8	TRBJ1-6	many	CASSLRDRIPSSYNSPLHF
NA	TRBV20-1	TRBJ2-1	many	CSARDTGTGNEQFF
NA	TRBV2	TRBJ2-2	NA	CASSEADFGALLWAPGELFF
NA	TRBV20-1	TRBJ2-5	many	CSARVVGGRQETQYF
NA	TRBV6-2/TRBV6-3	TRBJ2-5	many	CASSYPSRGGRAQYF
TRBD1	TRBV7-9	TRBJ2-4	many	CASSGDRVIQYF
NA	TRBV7-4	TRBJ1-1	NA	CASSPPNMNTEAFF
NA	TRBV18	TRBJ1-1	many	CASSELQDTEAFF
NA	TRBV12-3/TRBV12-4	TRBJ1-5	many	CASSLNRYNQPQHF
NA	TRBV24-1	TRBJ2-3	many	CATSDSPSRGVDTQYF
TRBD1	TRBV7-8	TRBJ2-2	many	CASSSRDRGDGELFF
NA	TRBV6-1	TRBJ1-5	many	CASSGDGDNQPQHF
NA	TRBV3-1	TRBJ2-1	NA	CASTLSGVNEQFF
NA	TRBV6-6	TRBJ1-5	few	CASRPPGLLNQPQHF
NA	TRBV3-1	TRBJ2-5	many	CASSQSATGPEETQYF
NA	TRBV6-2/TRBV6-3	TRBJ1-1	many	CASAMNTEAFF
TRBD2	TRBV6-1	TRBJ2-1	many	CASSPPASGDHNEQFF